This T cell receptor (beta chain) was identified in a study of shared clonotypes between healthy human individuals. Findings and limits, study-wide: Read depth was anticipated to influence clonotype sharing among donors. When compared with the clonotypes that were shared by all four sorted-subset donors, the non-shared clonotypes turned out to have lower generation probabilities.

About this clone: What it binds is unknown.

Clones were read by immunoSEQ multiplex PCR, and TCRdb kept only the in-frame ones, dropping some. The sample contains 1.5 million to 2.5 million clones, over 85% of which appear only once. Naive CD8 cells, CD45RO-negative and positively selected for CCR7, excluded terminally differentiated effector memory CD45RA+ cells. Every donor, a Caucasian adult, lived in Nashville, Tennessee. The CDR3 spans 15 residues. The germline V and J ends were trimmed by 1 base and 4 bases, with 11 bases remaining between them. CDR1 is SEHNR, CDR2 FQNEAQ, per germline (reference sequence). The chain is built from TRBV7-9 and TRBJ1-5; D is possibly TRBD1 (5 bases). The sequenced sample was naive CD8+ T cells sorted from blood. This sequence originates from a man between 18 and 35 years old in good health. In DNA form, the CDR3 reads TGTGCCAGCAGCTTAGAGGGGTCAGGAAATCAGCCCCAGCATTTT. This translates into CASSLEGSGNQPQHF.